Each of the 23 T cell receptor beta chains below was sequenced from the same sample in a study of shared clonotypes between healthy human individuals. TCRdb's table, derived via immunoSEQ multiplex PCR, lists solely in-frame clones and lacks some. The sample consists of roughly 2.4 million clones, nearly 97% of them appearing once. The sample consisted of naive CD4+ T cells sorted from blood. Subset defined: CD45RA+ positively selected. Receptor source: a man aged 18-30 years in good health.

The V call is TRBV15, the J call TRBJ1-1, with a tentative D call TRBD1 (6 bases). The V end was cut by 7 bases, the J end by 7 bases, with 22 bases between. Germline CDR1 reads LNHNV; CDR2 reads YYDKDF (reference sequence). The CDR3 has 15 residues. DNA for the CDR3: TGTGCCACCACGAGACAGGCATTAGGAATGGGTGAAGCTTTCTTT. Its translation is CATTRQALGMGEAFF.

This chain connects TRBV5-1 to TRBJ1-2; D gene unclear. Germline-derived CDR1 and CDR2 are SGHRS and YFSETQ. The CDR3 is 18 residues long. Trimming removed 0 bases from V and 4 bases from J, with 22 bases in between. The CDR3 coding sequence is TGCGCCAGCAGCTTGGAGGGCAGTATTCTCCTTTCGGGCTATGGCTACACCTTC. It codes for CASSLEGSILLSGYGYTF.

This chain uses TRBV7-2 with TRBJ2-6, with D unclear. The germline V gene encodes CDR1 SGHTA and CDR2 FQGNSA. Trimming took off 0 bases at V and 1 base at J, with 10 bases between the two ends. The CDR3 contains 17 residues. The CDR3 DNA is TGTGCCAGCAGCTTAGCCCCCTCCTTTTCTGGGGCCAACGTCCTGACTTTC. This encodes CASSLAPSFSGANVLTF.

The chain couples TRBV7-6 to TRBJ1-5; D is unresolved. The ends were cut back, 5 bases at V and 0 bases at J, with 11 bases in the middle. CDR3 size: 15 residues. Per the germline V gene, CDR1 is SGHVS and CDR2 is FNYEAQ. CDR3: CASSPDIYSNQPQHF. The CDR3 DNA reads TGTGCCAGCAGCCCCGATATCTATAGCAATCAGCCCCAGCATTTT.

This clone was picked up one time. This chain uses TRBV5-4 with TRBJ2-1, with D perhaps TRBD1 or TRBD2 (7 bases each). Deletions cut 4 bases from V and 4 bases from J, with 15 bases between. The length of the CDR3 is 15 residues. Germline lookup yields CDR1 SGHNT and CDR2 YYREEE (reference sequence). CDR3 sequence reads: CASSNTGEGYNEQFF. CDR3 coding DNA: TGTGCCAGCAGCAATACAGGGGAGGGGTACAATGAGCAGTTCTTC. Drawing the rest from reference TRBV5-4 and TRBJ2-1, the complete variable domain is ETGVTQSPTHLIKTRGQQVTLRCSSQSGHNTVSWYQQALGQGPQFIFQYYREEENGRGNFPPRFSGLQFPNYSSELNVNALELDDSALYLCASSNTGEGYNEQFFGPGTRLTVL.

The chain uses TRBV28 and TRBJ2-5, with a weak D call TRBD1 (6 bases). Trimming took off 5 bases at V and 3 bases at J, with 16 bases between the two ends. The CDR3 covers 15 residues. CDR1 MDHEN and CDR2 SYDVKM come from the germline V gene. As DNA, the CDR3 is TGTGCCAGCAGTCGGGTGGGGGCGGCCGAAGAGACCCAGTACTTC. This gives the protein CASSRVGAAEETQYF.

The chain links TRBV7-9 to TRBJ2-7, with TRBD1 as a possible D gene (5 bases). Between the trimmed V and J ends, which lost 1 base and 0 bases, there was a span of 7 bases. The CDR3 extends over 14 amino acids. Per the germline V gene, CDR1 is SEHNR and CDR2 is FQNEAQ (reference sequence). CDR3 region: CASSLEGNSYEQYF. CDR3 DNA: TGTGCCAGCAGCTTAGAGGGGAACTCCTACGAGCAGTACTTC.

The genes are TRBV7-2 and TRBJ2-5; weak D call: TRBD2 (5 bases). The V gene's germline CDR1 is SGHTA and CDR2 FQGNSA. This CDR3 comprises 12 residues. Trimming took off 6 bases at V and 7 bases at J, with 12 bases between the two ends. This chain's CDR3 is CASRGSGGTQYF. The CDR3 bases are TGTGCCAGCAGGGGGAGTGGTGGGACCCAGTACTTC.

The genes are TRBV19 and TRBJ2-6; possibly TRBD2 for D (6 bases). Germline lookup yields CDR1 LNHDA and CDR2 SQIVND (reference sequence). Trimming pared 7 bases from V and 2 bases from J, leaving 12 bases between. This CDR3 contains 15 residues. For the CDR3, the DNA is TGTGCCAGTATCGGGAGAGGGGCTGGGGCCAACGTCCTGACTTTC. Translation: CASIGRGAGANVLTF.

The chain recombines TRBV5-4 with TRBJ2-3; 9 bases line up with TRBD2. The CDR3 is 16 amino acids. The germline gives CDR1 SGHNT, CDR2 YYREEE (reference sequence). V shed 4 bases and J 0 bases; nucleotides not matched to a gene: 6. As DNA, the CDR3 is TGTGCCAGCAGCCCGACTAGCGGAATTAGCACAGATACGCAGTATTTT. It codes for CASSPTSGISTDTQYF.

The V call is TRBV7-9, the J call TRBJ2-7, with D perhaps TRBD1 or TRBD2 (7 bases each). V gave up 6 bases and J gave up 2 bases, with 17 bases separating them. This CDR3 region has 15 residues. Germline values: CDR1 SEHNR, CDR2 FQNEAQ (reference sequence). CDR3 loop: CASSSGQAGAYEQYF. The CDR3 nucleotides are TGTGCCAGCAGTTCCGGACAGGCGGGGGCCTACGAGCAGTACTTC.

As to this clone: Other DNA sequences within the sample encode an identical CDR3. The chain has TRBV5-1 and TRBJ1-4; TRBD1 aligns across 7 bases. The ends lost 2 bases at V and 7 bases at J; junction bases unmatched: 2. This CDR3 is 13 amino acids long. Germline V gives CDR1 SGHRS, CDR2 YFSETQ. The CDR3 reads CASSLQGSEKLFF. For the CDR3, the DNA is TGCGCCAGCAGCTTACAGGGGAGTGAAAAACTGTTTTTT.

The chain couples TRBV7-9 to TRBJ2-3, with 11 bases that match TRBD2. CDR3 length: 17 amino acids. Losses at the gene ends were 5 bases for V and 5 bases for J; bases not matched to a gene: 12. Germline V lookup: CDR1 SEHNR, CDR2 FQNEAQ (reference sequence). The CDR3 spells CASSAAWTSGHQDTQYF. As DNA, the CDR3 is TGTGCCAGCAGCGCAGCGTGGACTAGCGGGCATCAAGATACGCAGTATTTT. Full variable domain (remainder filled in from reference TRBV7-9 and TRBJ2-3): DTGVSQNPRHKITKRGQNVTFRCDPISEHNRLYWYRQTLGQGPEFLTYFQNEAQLEKSRLLSDRFSAERPKGSFSTLEIQRTEQGDSAMYLCASSAAWTSGHQDTQYFGPGTRLTVL.

V is TRBV4-1 and J is TRBJ2-2; possible D gene TRBD1, 5 bases. The CDR3 spans 16 residues. Between the trimmed V and J ends, which lost 1 base and 1 base, there was a span of 10 bases. Germline CDR1 and CDR2: MGHRA and YSYEKL. The CDR3 DNA follows: TGCGCCAGCAGCCAAGCCCCCGGACAGAACACCGGGGAGCTGTTTTTT. It codes for CASSQAPGQNTGELFF.

This clone has a single count. This chain uses TRBV6-1 with TRBJ1-3, with D possibly TRBD1 on 5 matching bases. The V and J ends lost 8 bases and 4 bases respectively, with 18 bases between them. Germline-derived CDR1 and CDR2 are MNHNS and SASEGT. There are 15 residues in the CDR3. Here the CDR3 DNA reads TGTGCCAGCCGAGTGCTCGACAGTCAGGGAAACACCATATATTTT. Encoded protein: CASRVLDSQGNTIYF.

CDR3 sequence: CASSLGRGVSETQYF. The DNA of the CDR3 is TGTGCCAGCAGCTTAGGGCGGGGGGTCTCAGAGACCCAGTACTTC. This rearrangement joins TRBV7-2 to TRBJ2-5, with 8 nucleotides matching TRBD2. Germline loops: CDR1 SGHTA, CDR2 FQGNSA. V shed 1 base, J shed 4 bases, and the junction held 5 bases outside the gene matches. The CDR3 totals 15 residues.

V gene TRBV10-3 combines with J gene TRBJ2-7; D unresolved. The V gene's germline CDR1 is ENHRY and CDR2 SYGVKD. CDR3 size: 12 residues. V was clipped by 11 bases and J by 0 bases, with 11 bases between them. The CDR3 loop reads CASGTLSYEQYF. The CDR3, as DNA: TGTGCCTCAGGTACTCTCTCCTACGAGCAGTACTTC.

The chain has TRBV5-6 and TRBJ1-6; 10 bases map to TRBD1. V gave up 0 bases and J gave up 4 bases; unmatched junction bases: 7. CDR1 is SGHDT and CDR2 is YYEEEE in the germline V gene. The CDR3 spans 18 residues. This CDR3 is CASSLALTGGDYNSPLHF. CDR3 nucleotides: TGTGCCAGCAGCTTGGCCCTGACAGGGGGCGATTATAATTCACCCCTCCACTTT.

As concerns this clone: Other DNA sequences in this specimen translate into the identical CDR3. J is TRBJ1-5 and V is TRBV4-1; no reliable D call. Per germline, CDR1 MGHRA and CDR2 YSYEKL. V was shortened by 1 base and J by 7 bases, with 14 bases between the two germline ends. The CDR3 runs to 15 residues. The CDR3 DNA reads as TGCGCCAGCAGCCAAGTCGGAGGGTTGGGCCAGCCCCAGCATTTT. Encoded protein: CASSQVGGLGQPQHF.

The J gene is TRBJ1-4, the V gene TRBV29-1; D might be TRBD1 (5 bases). The CDR3 has 12 residues. The V gene lost 7 bases and the J gene lost 5 bases, with 11 bases spanning the gap. Germline V gene sequence: CDR1 SQVTM, CDR2 ANQGSEA. The CDR3 is CSARGDNEKLFF. In DNA form, the CDR3 reads TGCAGCGCTAGGGGAGACAATGAAAAACTGTTTTTT. Full variable domain (remainder filled in from reference TRBV29-1 and TRBJ1-4): SAVISQKPSRDICQRGTSLTIQCQVDSQVTMMFWYRQQPGQSLTLIATANQGSEATYESGFVIDKFPISRPNLTFSTLTVSNMSPEDSSIYLCSARGDNEKLFFGSGTQLSVL.

The genes are TRBV2 and TRBJ1-2; 8 bases map to TRBD1. Looked up from germline, CDR1 is SNHLY and CDR2 is FYNNEI. The CDR3 runs to 15 residues. The J segment lost 1 base and the V segment lost 7 bases, leaving 8 bases of the junction unmatched. The CDR3 bases are TGTGCCAGCACCTTTAGACAGGGGTTTAACTATGGCTACACCTTC. Amino acids: CASTFRQGFNYGYTF.

This clone occurred once. The rearrangement joins TRBV5-6 to TRBJ2-1; 9 positions agree with TRBD1. Germline V gene data show CDR1 as SGHDT and CDR2 as YYEEEE. The ends lost 4 bases at V and 7 bases at J; junction bases unmatched: 9. The CDR3 runs to 15 residues. CDR3 amino acids: CASSPGTGMGNEQFF. CDR3 coding DNA: TGTGCCAGCAGCCCAGGGACAGGGATGGGGAATGAGCAGTTCTTC.

The genes are TRBV7-2 and TRBJ1-2; unclear D gene. The CDR3 length is 12 residues. With 5 bases removed from V and 4 bases from J, the gap between germline ends came to 8 bases. CDR1 SGHTA and CDR2 FQGNSA come from the germline V gene. The DNA for the CDR3 is TGTGCCAGCAGCGCGAATTCCTATGGCTACACCTTC. This codes for CASSANSYGYTF.